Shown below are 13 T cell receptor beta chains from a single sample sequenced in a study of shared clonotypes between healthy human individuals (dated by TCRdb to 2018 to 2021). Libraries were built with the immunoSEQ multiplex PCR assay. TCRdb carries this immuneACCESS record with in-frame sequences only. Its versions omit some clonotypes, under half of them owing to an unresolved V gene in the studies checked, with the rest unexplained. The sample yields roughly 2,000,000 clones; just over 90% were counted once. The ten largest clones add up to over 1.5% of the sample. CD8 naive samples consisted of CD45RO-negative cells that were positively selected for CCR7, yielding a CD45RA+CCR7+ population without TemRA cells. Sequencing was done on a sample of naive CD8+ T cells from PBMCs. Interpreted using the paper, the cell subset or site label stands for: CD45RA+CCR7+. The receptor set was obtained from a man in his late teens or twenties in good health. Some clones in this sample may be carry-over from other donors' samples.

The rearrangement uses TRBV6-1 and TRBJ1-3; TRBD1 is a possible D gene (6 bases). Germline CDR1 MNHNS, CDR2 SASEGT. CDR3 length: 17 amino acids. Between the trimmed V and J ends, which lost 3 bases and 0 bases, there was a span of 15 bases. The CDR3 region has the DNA TGTGCCAGCAGTGAGATAGTTCAGGGGAGCTCTGGAAACACCATATATTTT. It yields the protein CASSEIVQGSSGNTIYF.

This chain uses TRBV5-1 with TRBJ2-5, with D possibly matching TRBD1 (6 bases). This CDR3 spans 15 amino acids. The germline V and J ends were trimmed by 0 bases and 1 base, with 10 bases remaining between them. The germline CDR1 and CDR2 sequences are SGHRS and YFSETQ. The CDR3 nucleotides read TGCGCCAGCAGCTTGGCCCGGGACACCCAAGAGACCCAGTACTTC. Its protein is CASSLARDTQETQYF. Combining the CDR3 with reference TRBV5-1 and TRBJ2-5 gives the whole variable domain KAGVTQTPRYLIKTRGQQVTLSCSPISGHRSVSWYQQTPGQGLQFLFEYFSETQRNKGNFPGRFSGRQFSNSRSEMNVSTLELGDSALYLCASSLARDTQETQYFGPGTRLLVL.

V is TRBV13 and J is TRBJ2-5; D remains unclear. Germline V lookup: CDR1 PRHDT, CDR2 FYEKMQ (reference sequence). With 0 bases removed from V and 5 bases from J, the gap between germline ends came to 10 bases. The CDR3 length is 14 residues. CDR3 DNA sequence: TGTGCCAGCAGCTTAGGGAGGCCCAGGGAGACCCAGTACTTC. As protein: CASSLGRPRETQYF. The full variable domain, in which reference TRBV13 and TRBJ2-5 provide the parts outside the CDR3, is AAGVIQSPRHLIKEKRETATLKCYPIPRHDTVYWYQQGPGQDPQFLISFYEKMQSDKGSIPDRFSAQQFSDYHSELNMSSLELGDSALYFCASSLGRPRETQYFGPGTRLLVL.

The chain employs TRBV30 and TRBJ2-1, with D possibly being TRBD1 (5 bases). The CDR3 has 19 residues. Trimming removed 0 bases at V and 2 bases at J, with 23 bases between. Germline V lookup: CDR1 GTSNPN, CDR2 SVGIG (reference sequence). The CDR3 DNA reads TGTGCCTGGAGTGTAATTCAGGGCGCTCGCTCGGAGCCCTACAATGAGCAGTTCTTC. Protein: CAWSVIQGARSEPYNEQFF.

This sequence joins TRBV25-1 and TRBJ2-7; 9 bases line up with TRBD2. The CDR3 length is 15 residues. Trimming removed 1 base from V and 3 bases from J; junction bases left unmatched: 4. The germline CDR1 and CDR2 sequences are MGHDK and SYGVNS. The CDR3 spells CASSEFISGSYEQYF. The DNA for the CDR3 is TGTGCCAGCAGTGAATTTATTAGCGGGAGCTACGAGCAGTACTTC.

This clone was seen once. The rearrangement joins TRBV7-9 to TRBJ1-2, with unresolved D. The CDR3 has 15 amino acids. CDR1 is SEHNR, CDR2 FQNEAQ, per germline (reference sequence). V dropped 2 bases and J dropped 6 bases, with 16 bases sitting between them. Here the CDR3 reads CASSLPEMVRNGYTF. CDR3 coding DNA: TGTGCCAGCAGCTTACCGGAGATGGTCCGGAATGGCTACACCTTC.

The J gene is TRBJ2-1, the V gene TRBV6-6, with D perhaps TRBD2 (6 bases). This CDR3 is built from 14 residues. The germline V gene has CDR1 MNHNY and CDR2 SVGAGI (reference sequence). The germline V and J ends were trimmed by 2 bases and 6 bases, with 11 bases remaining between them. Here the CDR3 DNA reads TGTGCCAGCAGTTACCTGGGTAGCGGCAATGAGCAGTTCTTC. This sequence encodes CASSYLGSGNEQFF.

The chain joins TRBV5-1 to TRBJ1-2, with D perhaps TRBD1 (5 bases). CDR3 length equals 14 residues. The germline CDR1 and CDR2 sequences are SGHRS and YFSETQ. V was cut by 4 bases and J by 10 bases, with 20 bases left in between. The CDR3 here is CASSLTGTTPVYTF. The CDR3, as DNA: TGCGCCAGCAGCCTTACCGGGACTACTCCCGTCTACACCTTC.

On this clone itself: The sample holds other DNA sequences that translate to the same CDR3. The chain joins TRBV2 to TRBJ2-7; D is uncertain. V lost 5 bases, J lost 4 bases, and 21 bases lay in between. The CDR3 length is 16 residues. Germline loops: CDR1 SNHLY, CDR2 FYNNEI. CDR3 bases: TGTGCCAGCAGTCGCTTAGACCTTCTCCCTCAATACGAGCAGTACTTC. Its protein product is CASSRLDLLPQYEQYF. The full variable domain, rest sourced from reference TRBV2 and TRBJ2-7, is EPEVTQTPSHQVTQMGQEVILRCVPISNHLYFYWYRQILGQKVEFLVSFYNNEISEKSEIFDDQFSVERPDGSNFTLKIRSTKLEDSAMYFCASSRLDLLPQYEQYFGPGTRLTVT.

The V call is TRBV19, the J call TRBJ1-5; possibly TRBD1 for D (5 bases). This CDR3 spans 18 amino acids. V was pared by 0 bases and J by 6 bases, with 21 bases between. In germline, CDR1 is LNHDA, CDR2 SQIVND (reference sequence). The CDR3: CASSIDVTVGRLSQPQHF. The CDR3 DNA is TGTGCCAGTAGTATAGATGTGACCGTGGGGCGACTAAGTCAGCCCCAGCATTTT.

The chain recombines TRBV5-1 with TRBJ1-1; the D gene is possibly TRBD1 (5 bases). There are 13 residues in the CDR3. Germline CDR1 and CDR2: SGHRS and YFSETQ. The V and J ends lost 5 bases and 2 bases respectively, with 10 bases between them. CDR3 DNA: TGCGCCAGCAGGAGGGGCTCAAACACTGAAGCTTTCTTT. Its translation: CASRRGSNTEAFF.

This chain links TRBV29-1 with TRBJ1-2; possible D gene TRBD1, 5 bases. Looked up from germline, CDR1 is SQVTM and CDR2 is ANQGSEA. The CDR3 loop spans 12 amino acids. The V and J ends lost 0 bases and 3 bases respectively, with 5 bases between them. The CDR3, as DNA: TGCAGCGTTGAAGAACAGGACTATGGCTACACCTTC. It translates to CSVEEQDYGYTF.

The CDR3 nucleotides read TGTGCCAGCAGCCCCAAAGTGAGGGGGCGTGGTGAAGCTTTCTTT. Translating it yields CASSPKVRGRGEAFF. This chain joins TRBV7-9 and TRBJ1-1, with 7 bases lining up with TRBD1. Germline V lookup: CDR1 SEHNR, CDR2 FQNEAQ (reference sequence). V lost 5 bases, J lost 7 bases, and 13 bases stayed unmatched. The CDR3 is made up of 15 amino acids.